The text below deals with one T cell receptor (beta chain). The data were produced by immunoSEQ multiplex PCR, yet TCRdb's version contains in-frame clones alone and is incomplete. The data contain roughly 140,000 clones, 92% of them singletons. Looked up from germline, CDR1 is SGDLS and CDR2 is YYNGEE. Trimming left V 6 bases short and J 2 bases short, with 14 bases between. The CDR3 contains 14 residues. The data stem from a study of T cell responses to AZD1222 COVID-19 vaccine. The receptor comes from an adult who received the AZD1222 COVID-19 vaccine. The chain has TRBV9 and TRBJ1-2; no definite D call. Material: peripheral blood, obtained 28 days after the second AZD1222 dose. The CDR3 DNA reads as TGTGCCAGCAACAATTACACCGGCAACTATGGCTACACCTTC. Residues: CASNNYTGNYGYTF.